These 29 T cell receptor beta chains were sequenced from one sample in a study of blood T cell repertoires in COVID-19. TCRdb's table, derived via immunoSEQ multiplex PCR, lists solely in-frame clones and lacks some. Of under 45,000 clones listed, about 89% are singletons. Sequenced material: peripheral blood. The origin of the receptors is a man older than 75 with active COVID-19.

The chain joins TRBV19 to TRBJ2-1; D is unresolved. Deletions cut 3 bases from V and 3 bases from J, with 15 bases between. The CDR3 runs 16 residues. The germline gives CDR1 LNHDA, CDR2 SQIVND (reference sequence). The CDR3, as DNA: TGTGCCAGTAGTATCCGAGTTAATGCCGTCTACAATGAGCAGTTCTTC. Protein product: CASSIRVNAVYNEQFF. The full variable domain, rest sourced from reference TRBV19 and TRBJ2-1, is DGGITQSPKYLFRKEGQNVTLSCEQNLNHDAMYWYRQDPGQGLRLIYYSQIVNDFQKGDIAEGYSVSREKKESFPLTVTSAQKNPTAFYLCASSIRVNAVYNEQFFGPGTRLTVL.

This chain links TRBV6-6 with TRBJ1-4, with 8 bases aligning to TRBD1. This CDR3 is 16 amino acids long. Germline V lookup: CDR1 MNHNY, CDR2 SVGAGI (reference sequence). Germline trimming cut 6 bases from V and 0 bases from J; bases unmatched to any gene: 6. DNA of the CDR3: TGTGCCAGCAGACTCGGACAGGGACCAACTAATGAAAAACTGTTTTTT. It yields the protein CASRLGQGPTNEKLFF.

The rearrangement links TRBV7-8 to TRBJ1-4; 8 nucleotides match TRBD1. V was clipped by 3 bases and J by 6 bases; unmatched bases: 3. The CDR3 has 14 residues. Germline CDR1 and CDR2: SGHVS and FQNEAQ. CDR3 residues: CASSLTGDDEKLFF. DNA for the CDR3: TGTGCCAGCAGCTTGACAGGGGACGATGAAAAACTGTTTTTT.

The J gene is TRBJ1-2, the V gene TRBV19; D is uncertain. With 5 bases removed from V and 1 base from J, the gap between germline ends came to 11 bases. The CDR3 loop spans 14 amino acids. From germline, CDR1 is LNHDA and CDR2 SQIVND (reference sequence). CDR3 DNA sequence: TGTGCCAGTAGTGGCCTTGGTCTTAACTATGGCTACACCTTC. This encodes CASSGLGLNYGYTF.

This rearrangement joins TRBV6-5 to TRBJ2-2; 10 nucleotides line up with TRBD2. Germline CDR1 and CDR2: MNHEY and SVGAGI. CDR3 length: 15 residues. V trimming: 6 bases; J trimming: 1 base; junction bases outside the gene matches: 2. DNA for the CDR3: TGTGCCAGCAGACGGACTAGCGGGAACACCGGGGAGCTGTTTTTT. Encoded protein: CASRRTSGNTGELFF.

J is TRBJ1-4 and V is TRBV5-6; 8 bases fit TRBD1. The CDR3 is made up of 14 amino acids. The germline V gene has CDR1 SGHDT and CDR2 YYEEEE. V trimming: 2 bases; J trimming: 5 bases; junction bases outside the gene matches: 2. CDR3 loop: CASSLQGVNEKLFF. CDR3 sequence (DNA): TGTGCCAGCAGCTTACAGGGGGTAAATGAAAAACTGTTTTTT.

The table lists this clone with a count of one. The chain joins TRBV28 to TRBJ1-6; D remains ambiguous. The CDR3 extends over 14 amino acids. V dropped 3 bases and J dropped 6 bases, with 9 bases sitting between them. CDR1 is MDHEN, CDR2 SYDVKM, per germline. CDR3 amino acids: CASSFGSVNSPLHF. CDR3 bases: TGTGCCAGCAGTTTTGGCAGTGTTAATTCACCCCTCCACTTT.

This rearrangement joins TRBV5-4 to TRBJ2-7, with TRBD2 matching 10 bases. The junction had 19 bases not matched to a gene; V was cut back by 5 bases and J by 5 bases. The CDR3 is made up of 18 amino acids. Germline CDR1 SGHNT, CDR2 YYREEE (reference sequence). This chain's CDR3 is CASSPITKGLASEDEQYF. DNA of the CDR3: TGTGCCAGCAGTCCTATAACCAAGGGACTAGCGTCGGAGGACGAGCAGTACTTC.

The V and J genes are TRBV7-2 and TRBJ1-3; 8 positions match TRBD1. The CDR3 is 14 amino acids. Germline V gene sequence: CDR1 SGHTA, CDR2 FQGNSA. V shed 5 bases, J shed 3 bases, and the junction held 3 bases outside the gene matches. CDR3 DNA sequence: TGTGCCAGCAGCCCAGGGGGCGTTGGAAACACCATATATTTT. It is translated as CASSPGGVGNTIYF.

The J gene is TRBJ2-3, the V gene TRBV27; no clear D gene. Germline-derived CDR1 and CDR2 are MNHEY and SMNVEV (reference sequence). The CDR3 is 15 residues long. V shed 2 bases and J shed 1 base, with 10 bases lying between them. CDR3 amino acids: CASSLRSTGTDTQYF. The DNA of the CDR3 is TGTGCCAGCAGTTTACGATCCACGGGCACAGATACGCAGTATTTT.

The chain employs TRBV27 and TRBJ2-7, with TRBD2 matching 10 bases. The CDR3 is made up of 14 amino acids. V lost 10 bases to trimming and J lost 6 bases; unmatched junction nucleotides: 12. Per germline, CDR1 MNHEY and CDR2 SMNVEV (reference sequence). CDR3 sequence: CATAPQREGGEQYF. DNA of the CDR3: TGTGCCACCGCCCCCCAGCGGGAGGGGGGCGAGCAGTACTTC.

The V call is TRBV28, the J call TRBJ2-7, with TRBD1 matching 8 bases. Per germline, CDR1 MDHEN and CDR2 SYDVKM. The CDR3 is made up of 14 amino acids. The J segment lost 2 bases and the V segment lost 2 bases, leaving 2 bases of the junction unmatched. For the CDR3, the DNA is TGTGCCAGCAGTTTAGGGGACAGGACCTACGAGCAGTACTTC. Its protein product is CASSLGDRTYEQYF. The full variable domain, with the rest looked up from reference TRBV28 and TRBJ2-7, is DVKVTQSSRYLVKRTGEKVFLECVQDMDHENMFWYRQDPGLGLRLIYFSYDVKMKEKGDIPEGYSVSREKKERFSLILESASTNQTSMYLCASSLGDRTYEQYFGPGTRLTVT.

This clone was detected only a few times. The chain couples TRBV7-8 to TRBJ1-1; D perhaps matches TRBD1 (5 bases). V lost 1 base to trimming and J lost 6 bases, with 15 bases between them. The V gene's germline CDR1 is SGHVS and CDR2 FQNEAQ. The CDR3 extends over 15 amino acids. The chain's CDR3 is CASSLDRGREAEAFF. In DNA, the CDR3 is TGTGCCAGCAGCTTAGATAGGGGTAGGGAGGCTGAAGCTTTCTTT.

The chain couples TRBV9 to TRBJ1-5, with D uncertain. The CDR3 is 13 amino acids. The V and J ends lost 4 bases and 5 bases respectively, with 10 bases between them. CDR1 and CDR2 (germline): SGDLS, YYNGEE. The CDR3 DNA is TGTGCCAGCAGCCCCGGGCGGGATCAGCCCCAGCATTTT. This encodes CASSPGRDQPQHF. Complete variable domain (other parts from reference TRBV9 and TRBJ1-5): DSGVTQTPKHLITATGQRVTLRCSPRSGDLSVYWYQQSLDQGLQFLIQYYNGEERAKGNILERFSAQQFPDLHSELNLSSLELGDSALYFCASSPGRDQPQHFGDGTRLSIL.

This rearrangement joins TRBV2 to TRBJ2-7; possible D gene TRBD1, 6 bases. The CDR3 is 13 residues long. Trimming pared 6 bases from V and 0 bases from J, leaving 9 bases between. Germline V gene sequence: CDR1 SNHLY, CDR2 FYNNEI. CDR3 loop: CASRVDSSYEQYF. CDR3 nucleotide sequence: TGTGCCAGCAGGGTGGACAGCTCCTACGAGCAGTACTTC.

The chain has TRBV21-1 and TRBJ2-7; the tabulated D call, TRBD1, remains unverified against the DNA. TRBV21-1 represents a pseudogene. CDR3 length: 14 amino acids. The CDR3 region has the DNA TGTGCCAGCAGCACCGGGACAGGGGCCTACGAGCAGTACTTC. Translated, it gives CASSTGTGAYEQYF.

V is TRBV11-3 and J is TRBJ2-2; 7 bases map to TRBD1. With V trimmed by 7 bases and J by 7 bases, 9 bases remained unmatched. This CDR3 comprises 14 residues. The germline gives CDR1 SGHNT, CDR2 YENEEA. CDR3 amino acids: CASTRQGRGGELFF. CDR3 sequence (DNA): TGTGCCAGCACACGACAGGGTCGGGGCGGGGAGCTGTTTTTT.

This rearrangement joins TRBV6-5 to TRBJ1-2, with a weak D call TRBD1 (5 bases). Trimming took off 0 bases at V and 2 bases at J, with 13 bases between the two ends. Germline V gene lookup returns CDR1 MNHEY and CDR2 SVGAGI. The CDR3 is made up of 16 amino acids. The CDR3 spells CASSYSFREANYGYTF. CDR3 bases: TGTGCCAGCAGTTACTCATTCAGGGAGGCGAACTATGGCTACACCTTC.

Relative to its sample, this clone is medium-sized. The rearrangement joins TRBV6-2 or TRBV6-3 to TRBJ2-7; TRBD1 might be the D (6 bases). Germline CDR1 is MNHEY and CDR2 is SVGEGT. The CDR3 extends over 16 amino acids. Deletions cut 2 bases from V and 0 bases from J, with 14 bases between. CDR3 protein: CASSYGRTETSYEQYF. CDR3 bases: TGTGCCAGCAGTTACGGTAGGACAGAGACCTCCTACGAGCAGTACTTC.

CDR3 sequence: CASSQVQSSYNEQFF. In DNA form, the CDR3 reads TGTGCCAGCAGCCAAGTACAAAGCTCCTACAATGAGCAGTTCTTC. The chain uses TRBV14 and TRBJ2-1; the D is unclear. V was pared by 1 base and J by 0 bases, with 7 bases between. The CDR3 totals 15 residues. Germline CDR1 SGHDN, CDR2 FVKESK.

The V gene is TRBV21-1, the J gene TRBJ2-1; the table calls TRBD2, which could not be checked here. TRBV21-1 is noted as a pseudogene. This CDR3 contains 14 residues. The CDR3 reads CASIIKRERNEQFF. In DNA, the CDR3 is TGTGCCAGCATCATTAAGCGGGAGAGGAATGAGCAGTTCTTC.

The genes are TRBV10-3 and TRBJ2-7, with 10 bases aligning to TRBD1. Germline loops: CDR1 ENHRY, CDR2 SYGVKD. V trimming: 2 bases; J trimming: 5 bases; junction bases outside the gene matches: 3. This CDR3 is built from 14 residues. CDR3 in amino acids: CAISERDRGDEQYF. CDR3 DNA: TGTGCCATCAGTGAGCGGGACAGGGGTGACGAGCAGTACTTC.

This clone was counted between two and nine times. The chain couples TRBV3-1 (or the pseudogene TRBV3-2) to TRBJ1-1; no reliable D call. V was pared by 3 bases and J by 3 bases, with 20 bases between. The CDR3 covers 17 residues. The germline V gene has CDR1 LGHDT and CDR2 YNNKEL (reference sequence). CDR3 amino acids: CASSHEEAGVGDTEAFF. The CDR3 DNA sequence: TGTGCCAGCAGCCACGAAGAGGCGGGTGTAGGTGACACTGAAGCTTTCTTT.

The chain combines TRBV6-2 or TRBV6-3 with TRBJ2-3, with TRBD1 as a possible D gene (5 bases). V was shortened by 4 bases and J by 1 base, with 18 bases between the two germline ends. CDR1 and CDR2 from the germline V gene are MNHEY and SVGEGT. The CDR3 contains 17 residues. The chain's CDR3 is CASSSEPWGTGTDTQYF. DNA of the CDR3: TGTGCCAGCAGTTCGGAACCCTGGGGCACCGGCACAGATACGCAGTATTTT.

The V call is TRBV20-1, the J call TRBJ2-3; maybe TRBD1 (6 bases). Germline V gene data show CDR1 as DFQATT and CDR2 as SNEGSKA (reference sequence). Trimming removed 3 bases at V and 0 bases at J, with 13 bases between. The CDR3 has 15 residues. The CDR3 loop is CSASRGSASTDTQYF. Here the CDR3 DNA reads TGCAGTGCTAGTAGGGGGAGTGCTAGCACAGATACGCAGTATTTT.

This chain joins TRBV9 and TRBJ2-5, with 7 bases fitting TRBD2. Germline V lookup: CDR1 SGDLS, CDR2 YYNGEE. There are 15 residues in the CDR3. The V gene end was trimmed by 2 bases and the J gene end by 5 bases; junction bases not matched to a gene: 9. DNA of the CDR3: TGTGCCAGCAGCGTCGGGGGGAGAAGTGGGGAGACCCAGTACTTC. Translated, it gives CASSVGGRSGETQYF.

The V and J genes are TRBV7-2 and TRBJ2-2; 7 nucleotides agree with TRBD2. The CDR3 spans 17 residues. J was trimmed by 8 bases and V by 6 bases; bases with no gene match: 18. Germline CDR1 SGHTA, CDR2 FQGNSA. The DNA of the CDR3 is TGTGCCAGCAGGGACCACGGGGGGAACAGCCTACTAGGGGAGCTGTTTTTT. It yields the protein CASRDHGGNSLLGELFF.

CDR3 sequence reads: CASKPRDATNEKLFF. The CDR3 nucleotides are TGTGCCAGTAAACCTCGCGATGCAACTAATGAAAAACTGTTTTTT. The chain couples TRBV19 to TRBJ1-4; D call uncertain. The CDR3 has 15 amino acids. Germline values: CDR1 LNHDA, CDR2 SQIVND (reference sequence). The ends were cut back, 7 bases at V and 0 bases at J, with 12 bases in the middle.

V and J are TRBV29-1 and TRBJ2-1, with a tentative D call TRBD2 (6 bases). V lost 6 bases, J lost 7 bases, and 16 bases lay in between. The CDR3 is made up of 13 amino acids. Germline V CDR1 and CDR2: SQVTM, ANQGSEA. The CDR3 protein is CSVKPGRGNEQFF. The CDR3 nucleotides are TGCAGCGTAAAACCGGGACGGGGGAATGAGCAGTTCTTC.